This TCR beta chain was identified in a study of CD8 T cells in ankylosing spondylitis. TCRdb re-analysed the 5' RACE reads in MiXCR, keeping a single row per CDR3 protein. The data show around 250,000 distinct CDR3 sequences, 15% to 20% seen once. The germline V gene has CDR1 KGHDR and CDR2 SFDVKD. Trimming shortened V by 3 bases and J by 5 bases, and 10 bases separated the two germline ends. The CDR3 consists of 14 residues. This clonotype occurred a few times. The sequencing sample was made of blood, either unsorted or a sorted T cell fraction (not recorded which). The chain employs TRBV24-1 and TRBJ2-1; D possibly corresponds to TRBD1 (7 bases). The TCR sequence derives from a male donor with ankylosing spondylitis or in good health (not recorded which). CDR3 bases: TGTGCCACCAGTGATACCAGGGGGGACAATGAGCAGTTCTTC. It is translated as CATSDTRGDNEQFF.